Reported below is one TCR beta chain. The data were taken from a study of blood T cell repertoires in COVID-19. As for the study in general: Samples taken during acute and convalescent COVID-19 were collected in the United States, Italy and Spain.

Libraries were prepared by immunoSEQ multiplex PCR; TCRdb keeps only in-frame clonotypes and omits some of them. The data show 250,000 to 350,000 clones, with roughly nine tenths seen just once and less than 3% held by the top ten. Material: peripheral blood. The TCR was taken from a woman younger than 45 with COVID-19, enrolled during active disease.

The CDR3 is CASSRTWTGSSGNTIYF. CDR3 nucleotide sequence: TGTGCCAGCAGCCGGACTTGGACGGGGAGCTCTGGAAACACCATATATTTT. The chain employs TRBV14 and TRBJ1-3; D remains unclear. CDR1 and CDR2 (germline): SGHDN, FVKESK. The V end lost 4 bases, the J end lost 0 bases, and 16 bases lay between the germline ends. This CDR3 spans 17 amino acids. Looking up the rest from reference TRBV14 and TRBJ1-3 gives the full variable domain: EAGVTQFPSHSVIEKGQTVTLRCDPISGHDNLYWYRRVMGKEIKFLLHFVKESKQDESGMPNNRFLAERTGGTYSTLKVQPAELEDSGVYFCASSRTWTGSSGNTIYFGEGSWLTVV.